This entry concerns a single TCR beta chain. Its cognate antigen is unknown. The germline V gene encodes CDR1 SGHTA and CDR2 FQGNSA. The CDR3 extends over 13 amino acids. V shed 5 bases and J 7 bases; nucleotides not matched to a gene: 2. This record comes from a study of T cells in Graves' hyperthyroidism and ophthalmopathy. Study overall: Once the initial diagnosis was made, peripheral blood was obtained before any treatment. Whole-study findings and limits: Ophthalmopathy, as predicted by the model, came a median 6.5 months after the prediction.

Amplification targeted TCR beta CDR3 regions from RNA transcripts. The primer set for the first-round RT-PCR of the TCR CDR3 was HTBI. Each CDR3 protein is one row after TCRdb ran MiXCR on the multiplex PCR reads. Seen here are approximately 420,000 distinct CDR3 sequences, roughly an eighth observed once, and the top ten hold 5% to 6.5%. Diagnostic assessment was based on clinical symptoms, serum thyroxine and TRAb, thyroid ultrasound and orbital computed tomography. The origin of this receptor is a woman aged 18-29 years with Graves' hyperthyroidism. The chain is built from TRBV7-2 and TRBJ2-2; 9 bases are a match to TRBD1. Sequenced sample: blood. The CDR3 reads CASSGTGYGELFF. DNA for the CDR3: TGTGCCAGCAGCGGGACAGGGTACGGGGAGCTGTTTTTT. The whole variable domain, filled in from reference TRBV7-2 and TRBJ2-2, reads GAGVSQSPSNKVTEKGKDVELRCDPISGHTALYWYRQSLGQGLEFLIYFQGNSAPDKSGLPSDRFSAERTGGSVSTLTIQRTQQEDSAVYLCASSGTGYGELFFGEGSRLTVL.